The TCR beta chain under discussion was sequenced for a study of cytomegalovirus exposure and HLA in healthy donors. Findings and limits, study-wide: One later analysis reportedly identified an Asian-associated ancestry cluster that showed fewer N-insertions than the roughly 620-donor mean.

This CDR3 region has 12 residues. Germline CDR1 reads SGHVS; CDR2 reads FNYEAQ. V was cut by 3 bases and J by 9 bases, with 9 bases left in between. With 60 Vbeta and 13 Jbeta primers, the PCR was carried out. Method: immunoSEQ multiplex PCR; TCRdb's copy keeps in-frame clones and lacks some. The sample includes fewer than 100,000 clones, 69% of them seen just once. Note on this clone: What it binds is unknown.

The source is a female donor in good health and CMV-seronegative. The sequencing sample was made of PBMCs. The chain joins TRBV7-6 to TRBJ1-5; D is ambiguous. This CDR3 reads CASSFLYGPQHF. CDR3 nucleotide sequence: TGTGCCAGCAGCTTCCTCTATGGGCCCCAGCATTTT.